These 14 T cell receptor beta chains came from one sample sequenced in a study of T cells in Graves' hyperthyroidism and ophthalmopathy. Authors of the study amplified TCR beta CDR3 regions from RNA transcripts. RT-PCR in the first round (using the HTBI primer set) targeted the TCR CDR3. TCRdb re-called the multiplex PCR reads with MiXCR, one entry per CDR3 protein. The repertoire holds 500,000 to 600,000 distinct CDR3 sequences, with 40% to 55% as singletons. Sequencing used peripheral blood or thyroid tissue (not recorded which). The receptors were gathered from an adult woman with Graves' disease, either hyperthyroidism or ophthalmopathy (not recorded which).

CDR3 DNA: TGCGCCAGCAGCTTGGATGGGAGGGGTCTCTACGAGCAGTACTTC. This encodes CASSLDGRGLYEQYF. V and J are TRBV5-1 and TRBJ2-7; 7 positions match TRBD2. CDR1 and CDR2 from the germline V gene are SGHRS and YFSETQ. The V segment lost 0 bases and the J segment 3 bases; nucleotides outside the gene matches: 6. The CDR3 has 15 amino acids.

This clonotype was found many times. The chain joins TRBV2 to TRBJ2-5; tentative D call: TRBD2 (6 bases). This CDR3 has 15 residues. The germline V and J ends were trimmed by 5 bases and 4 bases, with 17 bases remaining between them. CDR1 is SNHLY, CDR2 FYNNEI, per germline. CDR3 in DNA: TGTGCCAGCAGTTTCAACGGCCTGGAGGGAGAGACCCAGTACTTC. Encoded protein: CASSFNGLEGETQYF.

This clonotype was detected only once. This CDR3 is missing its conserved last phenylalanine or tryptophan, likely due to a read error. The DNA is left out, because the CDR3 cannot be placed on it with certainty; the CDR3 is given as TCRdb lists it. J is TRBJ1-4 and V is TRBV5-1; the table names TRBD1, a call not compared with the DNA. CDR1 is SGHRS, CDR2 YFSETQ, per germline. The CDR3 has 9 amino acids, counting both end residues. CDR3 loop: CASSFGTIV.

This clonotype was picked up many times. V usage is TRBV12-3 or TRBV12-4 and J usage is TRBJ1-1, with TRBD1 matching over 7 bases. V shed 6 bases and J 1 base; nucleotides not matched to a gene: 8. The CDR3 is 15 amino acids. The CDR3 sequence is CASRKVTGTNTEAFF. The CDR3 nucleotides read TGTGCCAGCAGGAAGGTGACAGGGACGAACACTGAAGCTTTCTTT.

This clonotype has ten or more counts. The CDR3: CATSETGTAYGYTF. The CDR3 DNA sequence: TGTGCCACCAGTGAAACCGGGACAGCATATGGCTACACCTTC. The rearrangement links TRBV24-1 to TRBJ1-2; 7 bases agree with TRBD1. This CDR3 spans 14 amino acids. J was trimmed by 5 bases and V by 4 bases; bases with no gene match: 6. From germline, CDR1 is KGHDR and CDR2 SFDVKD.

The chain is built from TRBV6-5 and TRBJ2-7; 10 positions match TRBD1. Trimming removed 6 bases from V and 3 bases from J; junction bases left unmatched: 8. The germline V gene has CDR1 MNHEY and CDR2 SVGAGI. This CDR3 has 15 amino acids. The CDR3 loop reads CASSRQGALYYEQYF. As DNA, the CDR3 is TGTGCCAGCAGCAGACAGGGGGCCCTGTACTACGAGCAGTACTTC.

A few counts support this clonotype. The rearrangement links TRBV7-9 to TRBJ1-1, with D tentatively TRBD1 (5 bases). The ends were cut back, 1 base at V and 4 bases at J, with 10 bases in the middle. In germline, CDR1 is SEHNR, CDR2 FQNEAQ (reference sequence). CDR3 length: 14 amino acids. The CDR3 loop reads CASSLVQGATEAFF. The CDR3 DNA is TGTGCCAGCAGCTTAGTGCAGGGCGCCACTGAAGCTTTCTTT.

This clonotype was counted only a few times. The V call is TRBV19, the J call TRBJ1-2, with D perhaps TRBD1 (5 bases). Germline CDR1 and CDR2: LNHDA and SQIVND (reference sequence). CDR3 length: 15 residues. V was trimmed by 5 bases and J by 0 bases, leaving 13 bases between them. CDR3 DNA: TGTGCCAGTAGTGCCCAGGGTTCTGCTAACTATGGCTACACCTTC. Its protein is CASSAQGSANYGYTF.

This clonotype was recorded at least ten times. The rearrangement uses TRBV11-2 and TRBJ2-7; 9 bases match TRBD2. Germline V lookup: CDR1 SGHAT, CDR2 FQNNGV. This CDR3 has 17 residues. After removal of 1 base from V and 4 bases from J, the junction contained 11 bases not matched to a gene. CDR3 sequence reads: CASSLGVASGVPYEQYF. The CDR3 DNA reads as TGTGCCAGCAGCTTAGGAGTCGCTAGCGGGGTCCCGTACGAGCAGTACTTC.

CDR3 nucleotide sequence: TGTGCCAGCAGCTCCTTGGGAGGGGGAAGAACTGAAGCTTTCTTT. The encoded protein is CASSSLGGGRTEAFF. V gene TRBV11-1 combines with J gene TRBJ1-1; weak D call: TRBD1 (6 bases). The V and J ends lost 4 bases and 5 bases respectively, with 17 bases between them. This CDR3 is 15 amino acids long. Germline V CDR1 and CDR2: SGHAT, FQDESV (reference sequence).

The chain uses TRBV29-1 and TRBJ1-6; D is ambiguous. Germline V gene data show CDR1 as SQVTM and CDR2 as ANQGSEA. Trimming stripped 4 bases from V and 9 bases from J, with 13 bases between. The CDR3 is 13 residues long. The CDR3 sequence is CSVAREMGSPLHF. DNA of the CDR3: TGCAGCGTTGCTCGCGAAATGGGTTCACCCCTCCACTTT.

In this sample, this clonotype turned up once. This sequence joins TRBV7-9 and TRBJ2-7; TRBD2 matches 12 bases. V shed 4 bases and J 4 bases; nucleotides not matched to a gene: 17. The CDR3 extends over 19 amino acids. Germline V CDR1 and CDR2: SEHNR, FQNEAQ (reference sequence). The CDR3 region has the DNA TGTGCCAGCAGCTCCGGCCGGGACAGCGGACTAGCGGGGATATACGAGCAGTACTTC. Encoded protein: CASSSGRDSGLAGIYEQYF.

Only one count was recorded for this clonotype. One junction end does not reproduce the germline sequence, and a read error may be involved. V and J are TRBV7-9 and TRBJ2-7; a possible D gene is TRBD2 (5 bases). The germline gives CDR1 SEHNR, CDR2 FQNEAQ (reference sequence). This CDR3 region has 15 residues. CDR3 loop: CASSLERAGSYEQYF. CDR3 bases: TGTGCCAGCAGCTTAGAGAGGGCTGGCTCCTACGAACAGTACTTC.

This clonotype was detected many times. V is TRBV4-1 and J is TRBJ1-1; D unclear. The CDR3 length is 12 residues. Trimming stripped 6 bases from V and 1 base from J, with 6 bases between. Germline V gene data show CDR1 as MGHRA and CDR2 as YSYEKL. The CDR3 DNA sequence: TGCGCCAGCAGTGGTACGAACACTGAAGCTTTCTTT. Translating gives CASSGTNTEAFF.